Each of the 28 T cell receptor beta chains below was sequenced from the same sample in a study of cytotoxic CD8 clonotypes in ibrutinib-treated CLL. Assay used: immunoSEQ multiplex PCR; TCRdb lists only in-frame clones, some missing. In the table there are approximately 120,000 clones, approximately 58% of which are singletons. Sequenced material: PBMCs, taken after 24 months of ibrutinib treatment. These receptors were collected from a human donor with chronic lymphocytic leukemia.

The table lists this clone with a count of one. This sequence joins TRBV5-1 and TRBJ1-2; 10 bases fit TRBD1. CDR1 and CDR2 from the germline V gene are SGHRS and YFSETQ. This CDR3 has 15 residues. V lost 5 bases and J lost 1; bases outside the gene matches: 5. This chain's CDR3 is CASSYGQGVNYGYTF. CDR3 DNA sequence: TGCGCCAGCAGTTATGGACAGGGGGTTAACTATGGCTACACCTTC.

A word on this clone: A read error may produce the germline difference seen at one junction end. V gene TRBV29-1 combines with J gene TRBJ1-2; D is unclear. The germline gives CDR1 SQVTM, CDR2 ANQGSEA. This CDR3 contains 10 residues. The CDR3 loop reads CSVEVLSLSF. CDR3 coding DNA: TGCAGCGTTGAGGTGCTATCTCTCTCCTTC.

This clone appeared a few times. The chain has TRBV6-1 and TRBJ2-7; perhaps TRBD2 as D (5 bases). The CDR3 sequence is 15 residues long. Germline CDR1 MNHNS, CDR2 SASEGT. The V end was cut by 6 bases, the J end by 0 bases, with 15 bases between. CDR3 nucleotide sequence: TGTGCCAGCAGGCCCCGGGATCGCGGCTCCTACGAGCAGTACTTC. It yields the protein CASRPRDRGSYEQYF.

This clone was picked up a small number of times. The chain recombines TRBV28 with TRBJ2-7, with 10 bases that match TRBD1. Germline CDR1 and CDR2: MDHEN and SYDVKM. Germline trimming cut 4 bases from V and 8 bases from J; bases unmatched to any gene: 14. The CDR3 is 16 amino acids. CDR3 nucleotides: TGTGCCAGCAGTTCGACCTTGGGAGACAGGGGGCTAAAGCAGTACTTC. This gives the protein CASSSTLGDRGLKQYF.

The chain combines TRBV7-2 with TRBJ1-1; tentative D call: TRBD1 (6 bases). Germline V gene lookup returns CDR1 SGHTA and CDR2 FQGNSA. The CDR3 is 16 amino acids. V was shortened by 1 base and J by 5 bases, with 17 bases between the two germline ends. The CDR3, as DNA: TGTGCCAGCAGCTTAGGTTTAATTGGGGGGCTGACTGAAGCTTTCTTT. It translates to CASSLGLIGGLTEAFF.

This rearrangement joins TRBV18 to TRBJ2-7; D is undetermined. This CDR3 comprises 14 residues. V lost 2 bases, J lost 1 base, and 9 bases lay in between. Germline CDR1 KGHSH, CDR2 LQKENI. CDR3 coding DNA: TGTGCCAGCTCACCAGTCACCGGGTCCTACGAGCAGTACTTC. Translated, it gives CASSPVTGSYEQYF.

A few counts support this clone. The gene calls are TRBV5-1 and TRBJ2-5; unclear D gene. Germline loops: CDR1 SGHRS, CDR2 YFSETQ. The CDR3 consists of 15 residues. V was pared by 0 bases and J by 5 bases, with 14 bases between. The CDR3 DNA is TGCGCCAGCAGCTTGGCAGGTCCCGGTGAGGAGACCCAGTACTTC. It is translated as CASSLAGPGEETQYF.

The DNA of the CDR3 is TGTGCCAGCACCGGAGACGGCAGGCGTAATGAAAAACTGTTTTTT. Encoded protein: CASTGDGRRNEKLFF. The chain couples TRBV25-1 to TRBJ1-4; D uncertain. Germline CDR1 MGHDK, CDR2 SYGVNS. V was clipped by 7 bases and J by 4 bases, with 16 bases between them. The CDR3 runs to 15 residues.

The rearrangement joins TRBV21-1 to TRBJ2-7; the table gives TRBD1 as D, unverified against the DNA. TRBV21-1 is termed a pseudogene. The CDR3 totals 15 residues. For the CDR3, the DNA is TGTGCCAGGGATCTCAGGGCGACGAGCTCCTACGAGCAGTACTTC. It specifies CARDLRATSSYEQYF.

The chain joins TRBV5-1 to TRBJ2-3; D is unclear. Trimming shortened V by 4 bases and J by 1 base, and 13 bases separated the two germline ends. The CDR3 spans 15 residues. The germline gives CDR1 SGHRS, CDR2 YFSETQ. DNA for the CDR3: TGCGCCAGCAGCCCGGGCTTTATCGGCACAGATACGCAGTATTTT. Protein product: CASSPGFIGTDTQYF.

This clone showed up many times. CDR3 residues: CSVETGGYEQYF. The CDR3 region has the DNA TGCAGCGTAGAGACAGGGGGCTACGAGCAGTACTTC. The V and J genes are TRBV29-1 and TRBJ2-7, with TRBD1 matching 9 bases. CDR1 is SQVTM, CDR2 ANQGSEA, per germline. V lost 6 bases and J lost 3; bases outside the gene matches: 3. This CDR3 has 12 amino acids.

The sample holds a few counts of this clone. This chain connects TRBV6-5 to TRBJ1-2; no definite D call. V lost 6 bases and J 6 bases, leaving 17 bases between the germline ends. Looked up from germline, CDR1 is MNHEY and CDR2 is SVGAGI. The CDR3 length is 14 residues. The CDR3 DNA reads TGTGCCAGCAGCCCCGGACGGTATACGGATGGCTACACCTTC. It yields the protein CASSPGRYTDGYTF.

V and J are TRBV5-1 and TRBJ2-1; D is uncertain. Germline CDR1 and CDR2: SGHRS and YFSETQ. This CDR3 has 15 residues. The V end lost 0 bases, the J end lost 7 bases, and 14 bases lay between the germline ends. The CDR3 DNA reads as TGCGCCAGCAGCTTGGGATCGACCCCGTCGAATGAGCAGTTCTTC. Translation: CASSLGSTPSNEQFF.

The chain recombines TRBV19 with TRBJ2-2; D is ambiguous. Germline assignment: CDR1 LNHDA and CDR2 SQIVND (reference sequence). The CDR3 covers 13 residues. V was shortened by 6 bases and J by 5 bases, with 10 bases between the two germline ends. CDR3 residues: CASRRPITGELFF. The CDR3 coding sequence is TGTGCCAGTAGACGACCAATTACCGGGGAGCTGTTTTTT. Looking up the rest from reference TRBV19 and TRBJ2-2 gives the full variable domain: DGGITQSPKYLFRKEGQNVTLSCEQNLNHDAMYWYRQDPGQGLRLIYYSQIVNDFQKGDIAEGYSVSREKKESFPLTVTSAQKNPTAFYLCASRRPITGELFFGEGSRLTVL.

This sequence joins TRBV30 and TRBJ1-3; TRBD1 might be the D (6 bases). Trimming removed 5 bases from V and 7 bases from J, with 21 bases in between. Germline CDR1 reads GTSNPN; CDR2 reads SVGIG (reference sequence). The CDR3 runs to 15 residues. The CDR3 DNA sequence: TGTGCCTGGGGGGGCAGCGAATCCAGGAGGAACACCATATATTTT. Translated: CAWGGSESRRNTIYF.

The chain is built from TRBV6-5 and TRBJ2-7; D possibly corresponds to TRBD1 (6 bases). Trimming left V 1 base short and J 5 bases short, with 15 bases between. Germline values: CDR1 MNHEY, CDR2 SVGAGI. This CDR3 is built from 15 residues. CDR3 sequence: CASSYFPGRGNEQYF. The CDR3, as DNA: TGTGCCAGCAGTTACTTCCCGGGCAGGGGCAACGAGCAGTACTTC.

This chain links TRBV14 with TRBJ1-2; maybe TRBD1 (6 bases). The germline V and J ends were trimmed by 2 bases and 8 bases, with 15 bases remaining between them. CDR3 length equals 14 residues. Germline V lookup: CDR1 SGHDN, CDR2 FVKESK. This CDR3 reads CASSQTTRGGGYTF. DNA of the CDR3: TGTGCCAGCAGCCAAACTACGAGGGGGGGAGGCTACACCTTC.

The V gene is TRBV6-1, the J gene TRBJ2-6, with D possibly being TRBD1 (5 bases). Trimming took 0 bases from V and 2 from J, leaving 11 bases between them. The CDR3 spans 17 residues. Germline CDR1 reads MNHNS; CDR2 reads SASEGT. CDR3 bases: TGTGCCAGCAGTGAAGCTAAGCCAGGGCCTGGGGCCAACGTCCTGACTTTC. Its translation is CASSEAKPGPGANVLTF.

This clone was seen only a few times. DNA for the CDR3: TGTGCCACCCGGCAAAACAATGAAAAACTGTTTTTT. Translating gives CATRQNNEKLFF. V usage is TRBV15 and J usage is TRBJ1-4; D gene unclear. Germline loops: CDR1 LNHNV, CDR2 YYDKDF (reference sequence). The V gene lost 8 bases and the J gene lost 5 bases, with 9 bases spanning the gap. CDR3 size: 12 residues.

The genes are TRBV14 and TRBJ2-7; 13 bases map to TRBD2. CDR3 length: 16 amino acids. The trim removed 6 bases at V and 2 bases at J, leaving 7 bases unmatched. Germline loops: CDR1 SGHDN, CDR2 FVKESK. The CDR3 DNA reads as TGTGCCAGCAGTTCCCTCGGGACTAGCGGGGCCTACGAGCAGTACTTC. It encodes CASSSLGTSGAYEQYF. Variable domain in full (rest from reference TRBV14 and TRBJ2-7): EAGVTQFPSHSVIEKGQTVTLRCDPISGHDNLYWYRRVMGKEIKFLLHFVKESKQDESGMPNNRFLAERTGGTYSTLKVQPAELEDSGVYFCASSSLGTSGAYEQYFGPGTRLTVT.

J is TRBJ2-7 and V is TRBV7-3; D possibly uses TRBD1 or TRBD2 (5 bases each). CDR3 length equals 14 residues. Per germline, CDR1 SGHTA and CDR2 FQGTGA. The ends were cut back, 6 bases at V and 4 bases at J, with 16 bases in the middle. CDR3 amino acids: CASRAGQGVYEQYF. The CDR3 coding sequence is TGTGCCAGCAGGGCCGGCCAGGGAGTTTACGAGCAGTACTTC.

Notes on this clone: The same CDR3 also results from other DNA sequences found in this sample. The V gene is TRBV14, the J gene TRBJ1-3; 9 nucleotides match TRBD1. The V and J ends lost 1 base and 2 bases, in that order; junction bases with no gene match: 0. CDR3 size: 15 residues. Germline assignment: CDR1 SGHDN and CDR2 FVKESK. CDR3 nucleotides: TGTGCCAGCAGCCAAGGACAGGGGGCTGGAAACACCATATATTTT. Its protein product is CASSQGQGAGNTIYF. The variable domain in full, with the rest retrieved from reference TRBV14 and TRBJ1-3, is EAGVTQFPSHSVIEKGQTVTLRCDPISGHDNLYWYRRVMGKEIKFLLHFVKESKQDESGMPNNRFLAERTGGTYSTLKVQPAELEDSGVYFCASSQGQGAGNTIYFGEGSWLTVV.

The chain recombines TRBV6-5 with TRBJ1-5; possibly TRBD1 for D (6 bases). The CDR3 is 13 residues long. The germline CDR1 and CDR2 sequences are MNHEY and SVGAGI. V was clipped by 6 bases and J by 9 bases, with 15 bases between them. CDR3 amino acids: CASRTDRLAPQHF. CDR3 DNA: TGTGCCAGCAGGACGGACAGACTGGCGCCCCAGCATTTT.

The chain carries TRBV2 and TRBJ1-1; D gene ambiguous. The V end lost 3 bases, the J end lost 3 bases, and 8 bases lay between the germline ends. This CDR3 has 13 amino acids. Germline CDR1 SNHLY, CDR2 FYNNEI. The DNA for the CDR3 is TGTGCCAGCAGTGACGAACGATACACTGAAGCTTTCTTT. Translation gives CASSDERYTEAFF.

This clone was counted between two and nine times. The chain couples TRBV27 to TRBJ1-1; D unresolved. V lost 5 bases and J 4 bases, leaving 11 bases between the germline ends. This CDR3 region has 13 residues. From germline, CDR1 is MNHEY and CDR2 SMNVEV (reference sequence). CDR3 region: CASSRQEGTEAFF. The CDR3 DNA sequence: TGTGCCAGCAGTCGACAAGAGGGCACTGAAGCTTTCTTT.

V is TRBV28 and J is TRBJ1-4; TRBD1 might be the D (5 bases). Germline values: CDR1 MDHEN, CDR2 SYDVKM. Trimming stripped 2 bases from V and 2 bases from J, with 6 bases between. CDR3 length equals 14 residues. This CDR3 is CASSLGATNEKLFF. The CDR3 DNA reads TGTGCCAGCAGTTTAGGGGCGACTAATGAAAAACTGTTTTTT.

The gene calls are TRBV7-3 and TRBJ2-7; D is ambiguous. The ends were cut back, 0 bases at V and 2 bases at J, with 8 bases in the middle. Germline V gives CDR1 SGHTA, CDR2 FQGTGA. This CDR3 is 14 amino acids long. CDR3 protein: CASSLTGGTYEQYF. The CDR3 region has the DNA TGTGCCAGCAGCTTAACTGGTGGTACCTACGAGCAGTACTTC. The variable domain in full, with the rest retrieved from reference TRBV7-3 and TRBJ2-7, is GAGVSQTPSNKVTEKGKYVELRCDPISGHTALYWYRQSLGQGPEFLIYFQGTGAADDSGLPNDRFFAVRPEGSVSTLKIQRTERGDSAVYLCASSLTGGTYEQYFGPGTRLTVT.

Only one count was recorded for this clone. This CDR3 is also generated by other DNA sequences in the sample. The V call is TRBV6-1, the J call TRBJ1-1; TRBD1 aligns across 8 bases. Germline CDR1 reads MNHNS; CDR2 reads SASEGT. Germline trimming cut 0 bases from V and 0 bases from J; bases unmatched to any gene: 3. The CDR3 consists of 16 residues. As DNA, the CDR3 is TGTGCCAGCAGTGAAGCGAGGGACAGGATGAACACTGAAGCTTTCTTT. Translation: CASSEARDRMNTEAFF.